These 22 T cell receptor beta chains share one sample of origin, sequenced in a study of shared clonotypes between healthy human individuals. TCRdb keeps only in-frame clones here, not all; method: immunoSEQ multiplex PCR. Here the sample spans 2 million or so clones, about 95% being singletons. The naive CD8 subset, CD45RO-negative cells positively selected for CCR7, excluded terminally differentiated effector memory CD45RA+ cells. Specimen: naive CD8+ T cells sorted from blood. Every receptor here comes from a man between 18 and 35 years old in good health.

The chain carries TRBV2 and TRBJ1-1; weak D call: TRBD1 (6 bases). The V gene's germline CDR1 is SNHLY and CDR2 FYNNEI. The CDR3 has 11 residues. V was clipped by 6 bases and J by 9 bases, with 11 bases between them. CDR3 nucleotide sequence: TGTGCCAGCAGAATAACAGGGCAAGCTTTCTTT. Encoded protein: CASRITGQAFF. The full variable domain, completed using reference TRBV2 and TRBJ1-1, is EPEVTQTPSHQVTQMGQEVILRCVPISNHLYFYWYRQILGQKVEFLVSFYNNEISEKSEIFDDQFSVERPDGSNFTLKIRSTKLEDSAMYFCASRITGQAFFGQGTRLTVV.

The V and J genes are TRBV5-4 and TRBJ1-1; no definite D call. The germline V gene encodes CDR1 SGHNT and CDR2 YYREEE (reference sequence). The CDR3 is 12 amino acids. V was trimmed by 5 bases and J by 3 bases, leaving 8 bases between them. The CDR3 DNA reads TGTGCCAGCAGACGGTGGGACACTGAAGCTTTCTTT. Residues: CASRRWDTEAFF.

This chain joins TRBV7-9 and TRBJ1-1, with D unresolved. V lost 4 bases, J lost 0 bases, and 12 bases lay in between. This CDR3 comprises 15 residues. CDR1 and CDR2 from the germline V gene are SEHNR and FQNEAQ (reference sequence). The CDR3 DNA is TGTGCCAGCAGCTCATCGGCAGGCCTGAACACTGAAGCTTTCTTT. The encoded protein is CASSSSAGLNTEAFF.

This rearrangement joins TRBV2 to TRBJ2-1; D is unclear. With 2 bases removed from V and 1 base from J, the gap between germline ends came to 9 bases. CDR1 is SNHLY, CDR2 FYNNEI, per germline. This CDR3 comprises 15 residues. The CDR3 here is CASSETSPSYNEQFF. As DNA, the CDR3 is TGTGCCAGCAGTGAAACGTCACCTTCCTACAATGAGCAGTTCTTC.

V and J are TRBV30 and TRBJ2-2; 7 bases line up with TRBD1. Losses at the gene ends were 2 bases for V and 7 bases for J; bases not matched to a gene: 16. This CDR3 has 17 amino acids. Germline V gene data show CDR1 as GTSNPN and CDR2 as SVGIG (reference sequence). The CDR3 here is CAWSSSRQGGAGGELFF. The CDR3 region has the DNA TGTGCCTGGAGTAGCTCCCGACAGGGTGGGGCGGGCGGGGAGCTGTTTTTT.

The chain joins TRBV27 to TRBJ2-2, with TRBD2 identical over 13 bases. CDR1 and CDR2 from the germline V gene are MNHEY and SMNVEV (reference sequence). The CDR3 is 16 residues long. The V segment lost 2 bases and the J segment 6 bases; nucleotides outside the gene matches: 3. This chain's CDR3 is CASSLTSGRAPGELFF. CDR3 in DNA: TGTGCCAGCAGTTTAACTAGCGGGAGGGCGCCCGGGGAGCTGTTTTTT.

The J gene is TRBJ1-2, the V gene TRBV10-2; no reliable D call. In germline, CDR1 is WSHSY, CDR2 SAAADI. The CDR3 contains 13 residues. The V and J ends lost 0 bases and 4 bases respectively, with 6 bases between them. In DNA form, the CDR3 reads TGCGCCAGCAGTGAGTCGTGGGTCTATGGCTACACCTTC. This codes for CASSESWVYGYTF.

The chain employs TRBV11-2 and TRBJ1-1, with D uncertain. V was cut by 7 bases and J by 0 bases, with 12 bases left in between. Germline V CDR1 and CDR2: SGHAT, FQNNGV. There are 14 residues in the CDR3. In DNA, the CDR3 is TGTGCCAGCAACGATGGACCCGTGAACACTGAAGCTTTCTTT. Encoded protein: CASNDGPVNTEAFF.

The chain couples TRBV4-1 to TRBJ2-7; D not resolved. Germline V gene sequence: CDR1 MGHRA, CDR2 YSYEKL. Trimming took off 4 bases at V and 3 bases at J, with 22 bases between the two ends. The CDR3 totals 17 residues. CDR3 sequence: CASSPTHQDPVDYEQYF. Written as DNA, the CDR3 is TGCGCCAGCAGCCCCACTCACCAGGATCCGGTGGACTACGAGCAGTACTTC.

The gene calls are TRBV5-7 and TRBJ2-7; the D is unclear. TRBV5-7 falls under the ORF class, with uncertain function. The CDR3 length is 12 residues. Trimming shortened V by 3 bases and J by 3 bases, and 7 bases separated the two germline ends. This CDR3 is CASSYQDYEQYF. The CDR3 DNA follows: TGTGCCAGCAGCTACCAGGACTACGAGCAGTACTTC.

The chain combines TRBV13 with TRBJ2-3; 10 bases agree with TRBD2. Germline assignment: CDR1 PRHDT and CDR2 FYEKMQ (reference sequence). The trim removed 5 bases at V and 0 bases at J, leaving 8 bases unmatched. CDR3 length: 17 residues. This CDR3 is CASSPAGGPPSTDTQYF. The CDR3, as DNA: TGTGCCAGCAGCCCAGCGGGGGGGCCGCCCAGCACAGATACGCAGTATTTT.

This sequence joins TRBV6-5 and TRBJ1-1, with a tentative D call TRBD1 (5 bases). CDR3 length equals 15 residues. CDR1 MNHEY and CDR2 SVGAGI come from the germline V gene. Deletions cut 0 bases from V and 6 bases from J, with 14 bases between. The CDR3 loop reads CASSYSGIKGAEAFF. In DNA form, the CDR3 reads TGTGCCAGCAGTTACTCGGGCATCAAAGGGGCTGAAGCTTTCTTT.

The chain links TRBV4-3 to TRBJ2-1; 8 bases are a match to TRBD2. The germline V gene has CDR1 LGHNA and CDR2 YSLEER. CDR3 length: 17 amino acids. J lost 1 base, V lost 1 base, and 6 bases had no gene match. The CDR3 bases are TGCGCCAGCAGCCAAGGAACCGGGACTAGGTCCTACAATGAGCAGTTCTTC. It is translated as CASSQGTGTRSYNEQFF.

The rearrangement links TRBV2 to TRBJ2-7; tentative D call: TRBD2 (5 bases). The germline V and J ends were trimmed by 8 bases and 0 bases, with 14 bases remaining between them. CDR1 SNHLY and CDR2 FYNNEI come from the germline V gene. The CDR3 is 14 residues long. CDR3: CASVDSGYSYEQYF. The DNA for the CDR3 is TGTGCCAGCGTCGACTCGGGATACTCCTACGAGCAGTACTTC.

The chain combines TRBV5-5 with TRBJ1-4; unclear D gene. Germline V CDR1 and CDR2: SGHKS, YYEKEE (reference sequence). The V and J ends lost 1 base and 0 bases respectively, with 13 bases between them. There are 17 residues in the CDR3. CDR3 amino acids: CASSLREILATNEKLFF. The CDR3 DNA follows: TGTGCCAGCAGCTTGAGGGAAATTCTTGCAACTAATGAAAAACTGTTTTTT.

The chain has TRBV10-3 and TRBJ2-3; 10 bases are a match to TRBD2. Germline V lookup: CDR1 ENHRY, CDR2 SYGVKD. CDR3 length: 18 residues. J was trimmed by 2 bases and V by 8 bases; bases with no gene match: 16. The CDR3, as DNA: TGTGCCATCTCAGGGGCACTAGCGGGATTAATCGACACAGATACGCAGTATTTT. This translates into CAISGALAGLIDTDTQYF.

The chain is built from TRBV5-1 and TRBJ2-7; TRBD1 matches at 9 bases. The V gene end was trimmed by 2 bases and the J gene end by 2 bases; junction bases not matched to a gene: 5. This CDR3 spans 15 amino acids. The germline V gene encodes CDR1 SGHRS and CDR2 YFSETQ. CDR3 sequence reads: CASSLTGGFAYEQYF. The DNA of the CDR3 is TGCGCCAGCAGCTTAACAGGGGGCTTCGCCTACGAGCAGTACTTC.

The chain combines TRBV4-1 with TRBJ2-7, with no clear D. CDR3 length: 14 amino acids. Germline loops: CDR1 MGHRA, CDR2 YSYEKL. Trimming left V 1 base short and J 3 bases short, with 10 bases between. Written as DNA, the CDR3 is TGCGCCAGCAGCCAAGCTCTTGGGGACTACGAGCAGTACTTC. This sequence encodes CASSQALGDYEQYF.

This sequence joins TRBV7-9 and TRBJ1-2, with D unclear. Between the trimmed V and J ends, which lost 5 bases and 4 bases, there was a span of 11 bases. Germline V lookup: CDR1 SEHNR, CDR2 FQNEAQ (reference sequence). The CDR3 sequence is 13 residues long. The CDR3, as DNA: TGTGCCAGCAGCCCGGAGGCGGCCTATGGCTACACCTTC. Translation: CASSPEAAYGYTF.

The chain joins TRBV19 to TRBJ1-1; no firm D call. The V gene lost 5 bases and the J gene lost 6 bases, with 13 bases spanning the gap. The length of the CDR3 is 13 residues. Looked up from germline, CDR1 is LNHDA and CDR2 is SQIVND (reference sequence). DNA of the CDR3: TGTGCCAGTAGTCCGCGTAATATACCTGAAGCTTTCTTT. Residues: CASSPRNIPEAFF. Variable domain in full (rest from reference TRBV19 and TRBJ1-1): DGGITQSPKYLFRKEGQNVTLSCEQNLNHDAMYWYRQDPGQGLRLIYYSQIVNDFQKGDIAEGYSVSREKKESFPLTVTSAQKNPTAFYLCASSPRNIPEAFFGQGTRLTVV.

The chain has TRBV7-8 and TRBJ2-7, with 15 bases identical to TRBD2. This CDR3 has 16 residues. Per the germline V gene, CDR1 is SGHVS and CDR2 is FQNEAQ. The J segment lost 7 bases and the V segment lost 5 bases, leaving 9 bases of the junction unmatched. CDR3 in DNA: TGTGCCAGCAGCCCCGGTGGGGGACTAGCGGGAGGAGAGCAGTACTTC. Translating it yields CASSPGGGLAGGEQYF.

This sequence joins TRBV5-6 and TRBJ1-1; 7 nucleotides line up with TRBD1. V shed 2 bases and J 7 bases; nucleotides not matched to a gene: 2. The CDR3 spans 12 residues. Germline CDR1 and CDR2: SGHDT and YYEEEE. The CDR3 bases are TGTGCCAGCAGCTTAAGGGACAGTGAAGCTTTCTTT. Its translation is CASSLRDSEAFF. Variable domain in full (rest from reference TRBV5-6 and TRBJ1-1): DAGVTQSPTHLIKTRGQQVTLRCSPKSGHDTVSWYQQALGQGPQFIFQYYEEEERQRGNFPDRFSGHQFPNYSSELNVNALLLGDSALYLCASSLRDSEAFFGQGTRLTVV.